The source of this T cell receptor beta chain is a study of human T cells and chemical hapten exposure. Germline loops: CDR1 SGHDT, CDR2 YYEEEE. Trimming removed 4 bases from V and 7 bases from J; junction bases left unmatched: 5. The CDR3 extends over 14 amino acids. TCRdb ran MiXCR on the RACE reads and lists one entry per CDR3 protein. The table records fewer than 400,000 distinct CDR3 sequences, under 9% of them present only once. As to time point: patch test 1, 2 weeks after DPC sensitization. The treatment was: therapeutic diphenylcyclopropenone sensitization with weekly scalp DPC. The chain combines TRBV5-6 with TRBJ1-6, with 7 bases aligning to TRBD1. The receptor was derived from a woman between 18 and 29 years old with alopecia areata. Some clones in this sample may be carry-over from other donors' samples. Sequences were derived from whole blood, sampled in connection with sensitization to the hapten diphenylcyclopropenone (DPC). The CDR3 region is CASSTDRPNSPLHF. The CDR3 region has the DNA TGTGCCAGCAGCACGGACAGGCCCAATTCACCCCTCCACTTT.